These 12 T cell receptor beta chains came from one sample sequenced in a study of vaccination and CD4 T cells after COVID-19. Antigens of these TCRs are unknown. The Oncomine TCR Beta short-read assay sequenced DNA from cultured CD4+ T cells. One entry per CDR3 protein, called by TCRdb with MiXCR from the PCR reads. The sample lists fewer than 20,000 distinct CDR3 sequences; 63% were seen once. This sample's treatment: approximately nine-day PBMC culture with coronavirus spike peptide pools or control peptides (ViraFEST assay). The material sequenced was CD4+ T cells from blood, cultured in vitro. Every receptor here comes from a human donor who had recovered from COVID-19.

The rearrangement uses TRBV6-1 and TRBJ2-3, with a tentative D call TRBD1 (5 bases). Germline loops: CDR1 MNHNS, CDR2 SASEGT. Trimming took 6 bases from V and 4 from J, leaving 11 bases between them. This CDR3 spans 13 amino acids. The DNA of the CDR3 is TGTGCCAGCAGGGCAGACAGCCCAGATACGCAGTATTTT. Its translation: CASRADSPDTQYF.

The chain is built from TRBV6-1 and TRBJ2-7, with D perhaps given as TRBD1 or TRBD2 (5 bases each). The germline V gene has CDR1 MNHNS and CDR2 SASEGT. Deletions cut 7 bases from V and 5 bases from J, with 15 bases between. The CDR3 is made up of 13 amino acids. The CDR3 coding sequence is TGTGCCAGCACGGGGCAGCTAGGCAACGAGCAGTACTTC. This sequence encodes CASTGQLGNEQYF.

This chain connects TRBV19 to TRBJ1-3; D unresolved. V dropped 2 bases and J dropped 2 bases, with 4 bases sitting between them. The CDR3 totals 13 residues. CDR1 and CDR2 from the germline V gene are LNHDA and SQIVND (reference sequence). This CDR3 reads CASSIRAGNTIYF. The DNA of the CDR3 is TGTGCCAGTAGTATAAGGGCTGGAAACACCATATATTTT. The whole variable domain, remainder taken from reference TRBV19 and TRBJ1-3, is DGGITQSPKYLFRKEGQNVTLSCEQNLNHDAMYWYRQDPGQGLRLIYYSQIVNDFQKGDIAEGYSVSREKKESFPLTVTSAQKNPTAFYLCASSIRAGNTIYFGEGSWLTVV.

The chain uses TRBV19 and TRBJ2-2; the D gene is possibly TRBD1 (5 bases). CDR1 and CDR2 (germline): LNHDA, SQIVND (reference sequence). V lost 7 bases and J 0 bases, leaving 15 bases between the germline ends. The CDR3 is 16 amino acids. This CDR3 reads CASNARALANTGELFF. For the CDR3, the DNA is TGTGCCAGTAACGCCAGGGCCCTCGCGAACACCGGGGAGCTGTTTTTT. The variable domain in full, with the rest retrieved from reference TRBV19 and TRBJ2-2, is DGGITQSPKYLFRKEGQNVTLSCEQNLNHDAMYWYRQDPGQGLRLIYYSQIVNDFQKGDIAEGYSVSREKKESFPLTVTSAQKNPTAFYLCASNARALANTGELFFGEGSRLTVL.

This clonotype showed up just a few times. V and J are TRBV14 and TRBJ1-5, with D perhaps matching TRBD1 (6 bases). The CDR3 length is 15 residues. Trimming removed 2 bases from V and 6 bases from J, with 14 bases in between. Germline CDR1 and CDR2: SGHDN and FVKESK. CDR3 amino acids: CASSQKQGVSQPQHF. The CDR3, as DNA: TGTGCCAGCAGCCAAAAACAGGGAGTGAGTCAGCCCCAGCATTTT.

The chain combines TRBV2 with TRBJ1-2; 7 nucleotides line up with TRBD1. The germline gives CDR1 SNHLY, CDR2 FYNNEI. The V segment lost 1 base and the J segment 8 bases; nucleotides outside the gene matches: 7. The CDR3 is 14 residues long. CDR3 in amino acids: CASSEGGQGGGYTF. The CDR3 DNA reads TGTGCCAGCAGTGAAGGGGGTCAGGGGGGCGGCTACACCTTC.

The genes are TRBV20-1 and TRBJ2-3; TRBD2 agrees at 11 bases. Losses at the gene ends were 3 bases for V and 2 bases for J; bases not matched to a gene: 7. Germline V CDR1 and CDR2: DFQATT, SNEGSKA (reference sequence). The length of the CDR3 is 16 residues. The CDR3 loop is CSARDSGRADTDTQYF. In DNA form, the CDR3 reads TGCAGTGCTAGGGATAGCGGGAGGGCCGACACAGATACGCAGTATTTT.

A few counts support this clonotype. The chain has TRBV7-2 and TRBJ1-5, with 9 nucleotides matching TRBD1. The CDR3 is 16 residues long. The J segment lost 6 bases and the V segment lost 5 bases, leaving 11 bases of the junction unmatched. Germline V gives CDR1 SGHTA, CDR2 FQGNSA. The CDR3: CASSKSGTGSTQPQHF. CDR3 nucleotide sequence: TGTGCCAGCAGCAAGTCCGGGACAGGGTCAACTCAGCCCCAGCATTTT.

The chain carries TRBV20-1 and TRBJ1-2, with 7 bases lining up with TRBD1. This CDR3 spans 14 amino acids. Germline CDR1 reads DFQATT; CDR2 reads SNEGSKA (reference sequence). Germline trimming cut 4 bases from V and 7 bases from J; bases unmatched to any gene: 12. This CDR3 is CSATYPRQGAGYTF. In DNA form, the CDR3 reads TGCAGTGCTACTTACCCCCGACAGGGTGCTGGCTACACCTTC.

The chain joins TRBV11-2 to TRBJ2-5; a possible D gene is TRBD1 (5 bases). The CDR3 sequence is 12 residues long. Germline V lookup: CDR1 SGHAT, CDR2 FQNNGV. The V end lost 8 bases, the J end lost 2 bases, and 9 bases lay between the germline ends. CDR3 amino acids: CASAGKQETQYF. The CDR3 DNA reads TGTGCCAGCGCAGGGAAACAAGAGACCCAGTACTTC.

This sequence joins TRBV25-1 and TRBJ1-5; the D is unclear. CDR1 and CDR2 (germline): MGHDK, SYGVNS. CDR3 size: 14 residues. Trimming removed 4 bases from V and 1 base from J, with 8 bases in between. The CDR3, as DNA: TGTGCCAGCAGTGGAGGGATGAGCAATCAGCCCCAGCATTTT. Protein sequence: CASSGGMSNQPQHF. The whole variable domain, filled in from reference TRBV25-1 and TRBJ1-5, reads EADIYQTPRYLVIGTGKKITLECSQTMGHDKMYWYQQDPGMELHLIHYSYGVNSTEKGDLSSESTVSRIRTEHFPLTLESARPSHTSQYLCASSGGMSNQPQHFGDGTRLSIL.

The V and J genes are TRBV5-8 and TRBJ2-5, with 7 bases lining up with TRBD1. The CDR3 has 15 amino acids. With 1 base clipped from V and 2 bases from J, the junction kept 5 bases outside the gene matches. Germline loops: CDR1 SGHTS, CDR2 YDEGEE. In DNA form, the CDR3 reads TGTGCCAGCAGCTTGAGGGGCAGGGGGCAAGAGACCCAGTACTTC. Amino acids: CASSLRGRGQETQYF.